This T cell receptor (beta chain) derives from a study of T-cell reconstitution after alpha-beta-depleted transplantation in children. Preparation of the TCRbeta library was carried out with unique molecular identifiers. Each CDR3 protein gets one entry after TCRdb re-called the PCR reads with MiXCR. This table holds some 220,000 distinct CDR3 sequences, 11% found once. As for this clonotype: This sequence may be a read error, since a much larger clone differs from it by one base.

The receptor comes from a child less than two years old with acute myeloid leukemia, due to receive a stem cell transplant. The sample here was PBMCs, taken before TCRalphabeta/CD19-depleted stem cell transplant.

The CDR3, as DNA: TGTGCCAGCAGCGAGAGGTGGGATCGGGGCTACACCTTC. Protein sequence: CASSERWDRGYTF. J is TRBJ1-2 and V is TRBV7-8, with D unresolved. The length of the CDR3 is 13 residues. V lost 5 bases and J lost 8, with 15 bases in between. Germline V gives CDR1 SGHVS, CDR2 FQNEAQ.